Listed below are T cell receptor beta chains from one sample, sequenced in a study of cytomegalovirus exposure and HLA in healthy donors. Using immunoSEQ multiplex PCR, the repertoire was profiled, and TCRdb retains in-frame clones only, with some absent. Altogether about 210,000 clones are present, 82% being singletons, with the ten largest covering roughly 6%. Sequencing input: PBMCs. The receptor set was obtained from a man in his forties in good health and CMV-seropositive. Each CDR3 is given with its conserved first and last residue. A D gene is named only where the DNA matches it firmly. Rows give clone size only sometimes, using once, few, many, or a class for an expanded clone.

V	size	J	length	D	DNA	CDR3
TRBV6-1	.	TRBJ1-2	16	.	TGTGCCAGCAGTGAACGCGGCAGCCGTCTCGACTATGGCTACACCTTC	CASSERGSRLDYGYTF
TRBV11-2	.	TRBJ1-3	18	TRBD1	TGTGCCAGCAGCTCTAGACCCCCCGGGGACAGCTCTGGAAACACCATATATTTT	CASSSRPPGDSSGNTIYF
TRBV18	.	TRBJ1-6	14	.	TGTGCCAGCTCACCAATCGAGGGAGATTCACCCCTCCACTTT	CASSPIEGDSPLHF
TRBV9	.	TRBJ2-7	14	TRBD1	TGTGCCAGCAATCCAGGGGACAGATTCTACGAGCAGTACTTC	CASNPGDRFYEQYF
TRBV7-9	.	TRBJ1-2	17	TRBD1	TGTGCCAGCAGCTTAGGACAGGGCGTCCCACAGGACTATGGCTACACCTTC	CASSLGQGVPQDYGYTF
TRBV16	once	TRBJ1-4	17	.	TGTGCCAGCAGCCAATCCCAATACAGGGTCTCGAATGAAAAACTGTTTTTT	CASSQSQYRVSNEKLFF
TRBV7-9	.	TRBJ2-3	16	TRBD1	TGTGCCAGCAGTCCGGAGGACAGGATTATCACAGATACGCAGTATTTT	CASSPEDRIITDTQYF
TRBV5-8	.	TRBJ1-4	15	TRBD1	TGTGCCAGCAGTAACGGACAGGGTCTAGGTGAAAAACTGTTTTTT	CASSNGQGLGEKLFF
TRBV7-9	.	TRBJ2-5	13	TRBD1	TGTGCCAGCAGCTTCGGGACAGAAGAGACCCAGTACTTC	CASSFGTEETQYF
TRBV28	.	TRBJ1-5	13	.	TGTGCCAGCAGTCCCGGGTCCTATCAGCCCCAGCATTTT	CASSPGSYQPQHF
TRBV7-9	.	TRBJ1-2	14	TRBD1	TGTGCCAGCAGCATGGGACAGGCATATTATGGCTACACCTTC	CASSMGQAYYGYTF
TRBV6-6	.	TRBJ2-2	16	TRBD1	TGTGCCAGCAGTTACCTCGGGACAGCAAACACCGGGGAGCTGTTTTTT	CASSYLGTANTGELFF
TRBV28	few	TRBJ2-4	14	TRBD1	TGTGCCAGCAGCCAGCCGGGACAGGGAAACATTCAGTACTTC	CASSQPGQGNIQYF
TRBV6-1	.	TRBJ2-1	15	TRBD2	TGTGCCAGCAGTGACTATAGCGGGAGCGGTGATGAGCAGTTCTTC	CASSDYSGSGDEQFF
TRBV5-1	.	TRBJ2-7	12	.	TGCGCCAGCCGGGACACTTCCTACGAGCAGTACTTC	CASRDTSYEQYF
TRBV23-1	.	TRBJ2-5	13	TRBD1	TGCGCCAGCAGAAGGGGGCTTGGAGAGACCCAGTACTTC	CASRRGLGETQYF
TRBV6-5	.	TRBJ1-1	14	TRBD1	TGTGCCAGCAGTTACTCGGGACAGGGCAAAGGGGCTTTCTTT	CASSYSGQGKGAFF
TRBV6-6	few	TRBJ1-5	14	TRBD1	TGTGCCAGCAGTTACCAGGGGGACAATCAGCCCCAGCATTTT	CASSYQGDNQPQHF
TRBV7-9	.	TRBJ2-2	17	TRBD2	TGTGCCAGCAGCACCAAGCGGGAGGGCCCGAACACCGGGGAGCTGTTTTTT	CASSTKREGPNTGELFF
TRBV7-2	.	TRBJ1-1	15	TRBD1	TGTGCCAGCAGCTTTAGGGACAGGAGGAACACTGAAGCTTTCTTT	CASSFRDRRNTEAFF
TRBV2	.	TRBJ1-5	14	.	TGTGCCAGCGCTGGGGGCAAGGCCAATCAGCCCCAGCATTTT	CASAGGKANQPQHF
TRBV27	.	TRBJ2-5	14	TRBD1	TGTGCCAGCAGTTTGACAGGGTACACAGAGACCCAGTACTTC	CASSLTGYTETQYF
TRBV29-1	.	TRBJ2-7	15	TRBD2	TGCAGCGTTGTTTTCCCCAGCGGGAGAGCCCTCGAGCAGTACTTC	CSVVFPSGRALEQYF
TRBV7-9	.	TRBJ1-3	14	.	TGTGCCAGCAGATCGGACAGCCTGGGTAACACCATATATTTT	CASRSDSLGNTIYF
TRBV18	.	TRBJ2-5	13	.	TGTGCCAGCAGCCCGGGGAATGGGGAGACCCAGTACTTC	CASSPGNGETQYF
TRBV4-1	.	TRBJ2-1	17	TRBD1	TGCGCCAGCAGCCAAGATTACCAAAGGACAGGGTGGCATGAGCAGTTCTTC	CASSQDYQRTGWHEQFF
TRBV30	.	TRBJ1-1	14	.	TGTGCCTGGAGTGTTCGACTCCCGGGGACTGAAGCTTTCTTT	CAWSVRLPGTEAFF
TRBV27	.	TRBJ1-1	15	TRBD1	TGTGCCAGCACCCCAGGGGGGTACTTGAACACTGAAGCTTTCTTT	CASTPGGYLNTEAFF
TRBV2	once	TRBJ1-1	17	TRBD1	TGTGCCAGCAGCACTCGCGGGGACAGGTTTGCGGACACTGAAGCTTTCTTT	CASSTRGDRFADTEAFF
TRBV5-1	.	TRBJ2-5	13	.	TGCGCCAGCAGCTCGATAGGGGTTGAGACCCAGTACTTC	CASSSIGVETQYF
TRBV29-1	once	TRBJ2-3	14	TRBD2	TGCAGCGTTGCCGCTAGCGGAAGCACAGATACGCAGTATTTT	CSVAASGSTDTQYF
TRBV30	.	TRBJ2-1	12	.	TGTGCCTGGAGTGGAATAGCTAATGAGCAGTTCTTC	CAWSGIANEQFF
TRBV27	.	TRBJ2-2	17	TRBD2	TGTGCCAGCAGTTTAACGTTACTAGCGGGAGGCACCGGGGAGCTGTTTTTT	CASSLTLLAGGTGELFF
TRBV29-1	.	TRBJ2-3	16	TRBD2	TGCAGCGTTGACCTTAAGGGACTAGCGGGACCAGATACGCAGTATTTT	CSVDLKGLAGPDTQYF
TRBV6-5	.	TRBJ2-1	14	TRBD1	TGTGCCAGCAGCCTAAGGGGGCTTTTCAATGAGCAGTTCTTC	CASSLRGLFNEQFF
TRBV11-2	.	TRBJ1-2	13	.	TGTGCCAGCAGCTTTAACAGGGTATATGGCTACACCTTC	CASSFNRVYGYTF
TRBV7-9	.	TRBJ1-1	14	.	TGTGCCAGCAGCTTACCAGGGCACCAAACTGAAGCTTTCTTT	CASSLPGHQTEAFF
TRBV6-5	.	TRBJ1-4	15	TRBD1	TGTGCCAGCAGGGGCCAGGGGGCAACTAATGAAAAACTGTTTTTT	CASRGQGATNEKLFF
TRBV29-1	.	TRBJ2-1	14	.	TGCAGCGTTGAAGAACTAGCCCGGTACGATGAGCAGTTCTTC	CSVEELARYDEQFF
TRBV7-2	few	TRBJ2-2	17	TRBD2	TGTGCCAGCAGCTTCACGGGACTAGCGGGAGTAACCGGGGAGCTGTTTTTT	CASSFTGLAGVTGELFF